The clone carrying this TCR beta chain was detected only a few times. What it recognizes is unknown. Germline assignment: CDR1 SGHNT and CDR2 YENEEA. CDR3 length: 15 residues. The V end lost 0 bases, the J end lost 8 bases, and 14 bases lay between the germline ends. Assay: immunoSEQ multiplex PCR; the TCRdb copy retains only in-frame clones and omits some. This table holds nearly 95,000 clones, 82% found once. The entry originates in a study of radiotherapy plus CTLA-4 blockade in lung cancer. Study-level results: Among blood TCR repertoires after radiotherapy plus ipilimumab, tumor-derived clones expanded.

Focal radiation plus CTLA-4 blockade with ipilimumab was administered to patients who had chemo-refractory metastatic non-small-cell lung cancer. Here the sequenced sample was peripheral blood, taken from a patient treated with radiotherapy plus ipilimumab. The sequence derives from a human donor with non-small cell lung cancer that progressed on radiotherapy plus ipilimumab. The rearrangement links TRBV11-3 to TRBJ2-1, with a tentative D call TRBD2 (5 bases). The CDR3 region has the DNA TGTGCCAGCAGCTTAGACGGAGGTCGGCTGGATGAGCAGTTCTTC. This codes for CASSLDGGRLDEQFF.